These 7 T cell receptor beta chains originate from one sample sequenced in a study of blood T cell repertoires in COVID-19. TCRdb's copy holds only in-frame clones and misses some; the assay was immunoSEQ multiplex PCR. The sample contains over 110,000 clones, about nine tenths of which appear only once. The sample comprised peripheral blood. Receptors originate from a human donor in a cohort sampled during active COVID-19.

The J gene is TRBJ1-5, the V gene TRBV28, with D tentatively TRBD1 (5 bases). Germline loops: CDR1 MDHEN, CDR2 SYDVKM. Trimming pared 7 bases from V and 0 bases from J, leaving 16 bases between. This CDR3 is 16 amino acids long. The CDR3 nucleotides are TGTGCCAGCACCCCCGCCAGGGCGTATAGCAATCAGCCCCAGCATTTT. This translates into CASTPARAYSNQPQHF.

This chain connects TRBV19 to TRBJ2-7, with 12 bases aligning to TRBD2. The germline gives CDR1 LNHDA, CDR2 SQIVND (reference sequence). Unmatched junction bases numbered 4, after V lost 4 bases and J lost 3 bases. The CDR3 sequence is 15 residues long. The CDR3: CASSTRTSGDYEQYF. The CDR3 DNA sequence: TGTGCCAGTAGTACAAGGACTAGCGGGGACTACGAGCAGTACTTC.

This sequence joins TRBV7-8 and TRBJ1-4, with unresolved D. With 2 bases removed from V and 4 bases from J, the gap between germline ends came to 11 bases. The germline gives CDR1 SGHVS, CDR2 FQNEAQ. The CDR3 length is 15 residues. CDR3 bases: TGTGCCAGCAGCTTACGGAGCACCTTTAATGAAAAACTGTTTTTT. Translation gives CASSLRSTFNEKLFF.

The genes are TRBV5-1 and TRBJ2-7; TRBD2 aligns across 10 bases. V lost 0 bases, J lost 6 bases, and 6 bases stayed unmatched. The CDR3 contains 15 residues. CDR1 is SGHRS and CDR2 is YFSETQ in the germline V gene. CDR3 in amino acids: CASSLVPSGGAEQYF. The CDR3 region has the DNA TGCGCCAGCAGCTTGGTGCCTAGCGGGGGAGCCGAGCAGTACTTC.

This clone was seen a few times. CDR3 region: CASRLINTANTEAFF. The CDR3 DNA sequence: TGCGCCAGCAGACTCATAAATACAGCGAACACTGAAGCTTTCTTT. The chain recombines TRBV5-1 with TRBJ1-1, with no clear D. Germline V gene data show CDR1 as SGHRS and CDR2 as YFSETQ. This CDR3 contains 15 residues. V lost 5 bases and J lost 1, with 15 bases in between.

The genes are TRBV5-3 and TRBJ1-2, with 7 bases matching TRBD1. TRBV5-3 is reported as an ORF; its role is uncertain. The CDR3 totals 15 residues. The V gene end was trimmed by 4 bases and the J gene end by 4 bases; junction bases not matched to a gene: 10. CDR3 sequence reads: CARSLGTEVGYGYTF. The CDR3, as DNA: TGTGCCAGAAGCCTAGGGACAGAGGTGGGCTATGGCTACACCTTC.

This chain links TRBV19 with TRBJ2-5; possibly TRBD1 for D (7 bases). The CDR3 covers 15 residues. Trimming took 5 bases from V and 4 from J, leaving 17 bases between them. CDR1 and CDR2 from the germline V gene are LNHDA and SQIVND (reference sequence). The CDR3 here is CASSEQGRRGETQYF. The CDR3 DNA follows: TGTGCCAGTAGTGAACAGGGGAGGAGGGGAGAGACCCAGTACTTC. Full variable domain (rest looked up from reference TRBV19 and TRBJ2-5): DGGITQSPKYLFRKEGQNVTLSCEQNLNHDAMYWYRQDPGQGLRLIYYSQIVNDFQKGDIAEGYSVSREKKESFPLTVTSAQKNPTAFYLCASSEQGRRGETQYFGPGTRLLVL.